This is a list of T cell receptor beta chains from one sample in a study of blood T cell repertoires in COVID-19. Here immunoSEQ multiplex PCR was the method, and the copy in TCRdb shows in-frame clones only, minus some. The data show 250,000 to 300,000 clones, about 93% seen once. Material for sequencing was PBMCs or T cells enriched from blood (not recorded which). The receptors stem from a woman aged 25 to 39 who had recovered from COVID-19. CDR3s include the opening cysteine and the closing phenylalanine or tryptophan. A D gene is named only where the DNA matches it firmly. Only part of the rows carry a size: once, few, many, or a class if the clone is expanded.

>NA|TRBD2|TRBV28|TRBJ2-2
CASRGLPWNTGELFF
TGTGCCAGCAGGGGACTACCGTGGAACACCGGGGAGCTGTTTTTT
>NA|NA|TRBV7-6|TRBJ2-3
CASSLDHQGHTQYF
TGTGCCAGCAGCTTAGATCACCAGGGTCATACGCAGTATTTT
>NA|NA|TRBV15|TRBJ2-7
CATSRGAGISSYEQYF
TGTGCCACCAGCAGAGGAGCCGGGATTAGCTCCTACGAGCAGTACTTC
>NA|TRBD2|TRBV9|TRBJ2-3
CASSARGRGSGTSTDTQYF
TGTGCCAGCAGCGCTCGGGGCCGCGGGAGCGGGACTAGCACAGATACGCAGTATTTT
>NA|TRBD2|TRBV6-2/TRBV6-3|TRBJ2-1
CASSLGLAGSADEQFF
TGTGCCAGCAGTTTGGGTTTAGCGGGCAGCGCGGATGAGCAGTTCTTC
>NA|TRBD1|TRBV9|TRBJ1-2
CASSTSGGVSYGYTF
TGTGCCAGCAGCACGTCAGGGGGCGTTAGCTATGGCTACACCTTC
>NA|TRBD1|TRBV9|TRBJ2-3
CASSARGDRGTDTQYF
TGTGCCAGCAGCGCAAGAGGGGACAGGGGAACAGATACGCAGTATTTT
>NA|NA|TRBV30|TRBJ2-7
CAWSGQSYEQYF
TGTGCCTGGAGTGGGCAGTCCTACGAGCAGTACTTC
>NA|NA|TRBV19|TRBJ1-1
CASSSGRSTEAFF
TGTGCCAGTAGTTCGGGGAGGAGCACTGAAGCTTTCTTT
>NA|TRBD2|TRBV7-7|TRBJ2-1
CASSLAGRYNEQFF
TGTGCTAGCAGCTTAGCGGGGCGCTACAATGAGCAGTTCTTC
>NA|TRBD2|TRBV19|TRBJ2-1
CASSSLAGVNEQFF
TGTGCCAGTAGTTCACTAGCGGGAGTCAATGAGCAGTTCTTC
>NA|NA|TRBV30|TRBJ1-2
CAWSVPGPVGYTF
TGTGCCTGGAGTGTACCCGGTCCGGTCGGCTACACCTTC
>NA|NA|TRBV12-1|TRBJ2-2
CASSLAITGELFF
TGTGCCAGCAGCTTAGCCATCACCGGGGAGCTGTTTTTT
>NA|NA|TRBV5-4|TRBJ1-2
CASSLGGGGYGYTF
TGTGCCAGCAGCTTGGGCGGGGGCGGCTATGGCTACACCTTC
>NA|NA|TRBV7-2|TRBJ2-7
CASSLGQASYEQYF
TGTGCCAGCAGCTTAGGGCAGGCTTCCTACGAGCAGTACTTC
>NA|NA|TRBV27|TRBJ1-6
CASRGGRTSSPLHF
TGTGCCAGCAGAGGTGGGCGAACAAGCTCACCCCTCCACTTT
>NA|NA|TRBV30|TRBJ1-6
CAGEGAYNSPLHF
TGTGCCGGGGAGGGGGCCTATAATTCACCCCTCCACTTT
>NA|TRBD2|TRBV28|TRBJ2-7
CASSLPNVAGIGYEQYF
TGTGCCAGCAGTTTACCCAACGTAGCGGGAATTGGGTACGAGCAGTACTTC
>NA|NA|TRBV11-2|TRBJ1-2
CASSRGEHYTF
TGTGCCAGCAGCCGTGGGGAGCACTACACCTTC
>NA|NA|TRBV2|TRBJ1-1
CASTQGFGRNTEAFF
TGTGCCAGCACTCAGGGGTTCGGCAGGAACACTGAAGCTTTCTTT
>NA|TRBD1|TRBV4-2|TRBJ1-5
CASSQVTGGGQQPQHF
TGTGCCAGCAGCCAAGTAACAGGGGGCGGACAACAGCCCCAGCATTTT
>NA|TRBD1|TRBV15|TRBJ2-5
CATSRERGTGEMSMETQYF
TGTGCCACCAGCAGAGAACGAGGGACAGGGGAAATGTCAATGGAGACCCAGTACTTC
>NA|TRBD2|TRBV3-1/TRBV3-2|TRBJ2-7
CASSRGTSGRTYEQYF
TGTGCCAGCAGCCGAGGGACTAGCGGGAGGACCTACGAGCAGTACTTC
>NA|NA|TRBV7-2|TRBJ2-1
CASSPGGRNYNEQFF
TGTGCCAGCAGCCCAGGGGGGCGGAACTACAATGAGCAGTTCTTC
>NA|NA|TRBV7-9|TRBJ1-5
CASTSGTHQPQHF
TGTGCCAGCACCTCGGGGACTCATCAGCCCCAGCATTTT
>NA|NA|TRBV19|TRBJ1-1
CASSIRGDTEAFF
TGTGCCAGTAGTATCCGGGGGGATACTGAAGCTTTCTTT
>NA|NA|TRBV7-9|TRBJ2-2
CASPRRGDSENTGELFF
TGTGCCAGCCCCCGGCGGGGGGACAGCGAGAACACCGGGGAGCTGTTTTTT
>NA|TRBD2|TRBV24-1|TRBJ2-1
CATSDRLAGGKGEQFF
TGTGCCACCAGTGACAGACTAGCGGGTGGGAAGGGGGAGCAGTTCTTC
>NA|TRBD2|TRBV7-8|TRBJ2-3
CASSLIGLAGVTDTQYF
TGTGCCAGCAGCTTAATAGGACTAGCGGGAGTCACAGATACGCAGTATTTT
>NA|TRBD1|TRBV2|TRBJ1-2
CASSEGQGLSYGYTF
TGTGCCAGCAGTGAAGGACAGGGTCTTTCCTATGGCTACACCTTC
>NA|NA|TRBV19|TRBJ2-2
CASRESGRRGGELFF
TGTGCCAGCAGAGAATCCGGCCGTCGCGGTGGGGAGCTGTTTTTT
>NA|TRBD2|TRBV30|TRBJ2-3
CAWIGTSGYPYTQYF
TGTGCCTGGATAGGGACTAGCGGGTATCCATATACGCAGTATTTT
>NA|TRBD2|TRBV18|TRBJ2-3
CASSPLGAGARTDTQYF
TGTGCCAGCTCACCACTGGGAGCGGGAGCTAGAACAGATACGCAGTATTTT
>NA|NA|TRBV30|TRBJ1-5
CAWTGASNQPQHF
TGTGCCTGGACAGGGGCCAGCAATCAGCCCCAGCATTTT
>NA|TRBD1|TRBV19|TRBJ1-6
CASSSTGGDSPLHF
TGTGCCAGTAGTTCCACAGGGGGCGATTCACCCCTCCACTTT
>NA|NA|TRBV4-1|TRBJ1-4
CASSQDHGGAGEKLFF
TGCGCCAGCAGCCAAGATCACGGGGGAGCAGGGGAAAAACTGTTTTTT
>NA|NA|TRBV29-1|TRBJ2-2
CSVGQSANTGELFF
TGCAGCGTAGGACAGTCCGCGAACACCGGGGAGCTGTTTTTT
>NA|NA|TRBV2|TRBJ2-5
CASRSGVGETQYF
TGTGCCAGCAGGTCGGGAGTTGGAGAGACCCAGTACTTC
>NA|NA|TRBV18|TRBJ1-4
CASSPKSGLTNEKLFF
TGTGCCAGCTCACCCAAATCAGGGTTGACTAATGAAAAACTGTTTTTT
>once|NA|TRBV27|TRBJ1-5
CASSLSGANQPQHF
TGTGCCAGCAGTTTATCAGGGGCCAATCAGCCCCAGCATTTT
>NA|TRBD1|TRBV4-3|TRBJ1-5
CASSQDPSDRAGQPQHF
TGCGCCAGCAGCCAAGACCCGTCAGACAGGGCAGGGCAGCCCCAGCATTTT
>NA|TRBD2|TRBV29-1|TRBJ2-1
CSEGLGFF
TGCAGCGAGGGACTAGGGTTCTTC
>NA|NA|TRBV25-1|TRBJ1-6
CASSEFRAGGNSPLHF
TGTGCCAGCAGTGAATTCAGGGCCGGAGGGAATTCACCCCTCCACTTT
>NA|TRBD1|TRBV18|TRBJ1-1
CASSPKQGASYTEAFF
TGTGCCAGCTCACCAAAACAGGGGGCATCTTACACTGAAGCTTTCTTT
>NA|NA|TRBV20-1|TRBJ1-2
CSASGEGVGYTF
TGCAGTGCTAGTGGTGAGGGGGTTGGCTACACCTTC